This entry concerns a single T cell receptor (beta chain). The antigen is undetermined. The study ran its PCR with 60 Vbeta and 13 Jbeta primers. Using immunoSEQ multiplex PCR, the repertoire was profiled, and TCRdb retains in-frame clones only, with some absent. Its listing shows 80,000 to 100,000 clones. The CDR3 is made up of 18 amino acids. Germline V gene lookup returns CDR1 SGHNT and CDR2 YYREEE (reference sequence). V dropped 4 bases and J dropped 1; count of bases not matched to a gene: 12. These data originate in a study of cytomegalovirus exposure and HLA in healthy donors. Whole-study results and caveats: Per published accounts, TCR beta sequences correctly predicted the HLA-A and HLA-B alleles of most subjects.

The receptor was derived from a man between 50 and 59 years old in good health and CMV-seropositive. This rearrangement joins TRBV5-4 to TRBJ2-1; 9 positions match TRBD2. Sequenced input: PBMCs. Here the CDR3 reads CASSGALAGAGSYNEQFF. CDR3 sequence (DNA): TGTGCCAGCAGCGGGGCACTAGCGGGTGCCGGTTCCTACAATGAGCAGTTCTTC.